These T cell receptor beta chains were read from a single sample in a study of T cell responses to AZD1222 COVID-19 vaccine. TCRdb's copy holds only in-frame clones and misses some; the assay was immunoSEQ multiplex PCR. The sample contains 85,000 to 100,000 clones, approximately 84% of which appear only once. The starting material was peripheral blood, obtained on day 0 of AZD1222 vaccination. These receptors were taken from an adult in good health. The CDR3 runs from the conserved cysteine through the conserved F or W. D genes are given only for firm matches.

j_call d_call v_call cdr3_nt cdr3_aa
TRBJ1-6 . TRBV3-1/TRBV3-2 TGTGCCAGCAGCCAGGCAGGGAAGACACCCCTCCACTTT CASSQAGKTPLHF
TRBJ1-1 TRBD1 TRBV6-6 TGTGCCAGCAGACTCCAGGGGGGAAACACTGAAGCTTTCTTT CASRLQGGNTEAFF
TRBJ2-5 . TRBV4-1 TGCGCCAGCAGCCAAGCAGGGAAGGAGACCCAGTACTTC CASSQAGKETQYF
TRBJ2-7 . TRBV5-1 TGCGCCAGCAGCTTGGGGGTCAGGGGCGCACCCCCCTACGAGCAGTACTTC CASSLGVRGAPPYEQYF
TRBJ2-1 TRBD2 TRBV3-1/TRBV3-2 TGTGCCAGCAGCCAACCCGGGACTAGCGGAAATGAGCAGTTCTTC CASSQPGTSGNEQFF
TRBJ1-2 . TRBV19 TGTGCCAGTAGCCCTCAGGTATCCGCGGTGGGCTATGGCTACACCTTC CASSPQVSAVGYGYTF
TRBJ1-5 TRBD1 TRBV23-1 TGCGCCAGCAGAGTCACCGGGACAGGCATCAATCAGCCCCAGCATTTT CASRVTGTGINQPQHF
TRBJ1-1 TRBD1 TRBV7-9 TGTGCCAGCAGCTTAGGGGACAGGCAGAACACTGAAGCTTTCTTT CASSLGDRQNTEAFF
TRBJ1-1 . TRBV5-1 TGCGCCAGCAGCCCGACAGTACTTTCGAACACTGAAGCTTTCTTT CASSPTVLSNTEAFF
TRBJ2-2 . TRBV6-5 TGTGCCAGCAGTTACCGACAGGAGAACACCGGGGAGCTGTTTTTT CASSYRQENTGELFF